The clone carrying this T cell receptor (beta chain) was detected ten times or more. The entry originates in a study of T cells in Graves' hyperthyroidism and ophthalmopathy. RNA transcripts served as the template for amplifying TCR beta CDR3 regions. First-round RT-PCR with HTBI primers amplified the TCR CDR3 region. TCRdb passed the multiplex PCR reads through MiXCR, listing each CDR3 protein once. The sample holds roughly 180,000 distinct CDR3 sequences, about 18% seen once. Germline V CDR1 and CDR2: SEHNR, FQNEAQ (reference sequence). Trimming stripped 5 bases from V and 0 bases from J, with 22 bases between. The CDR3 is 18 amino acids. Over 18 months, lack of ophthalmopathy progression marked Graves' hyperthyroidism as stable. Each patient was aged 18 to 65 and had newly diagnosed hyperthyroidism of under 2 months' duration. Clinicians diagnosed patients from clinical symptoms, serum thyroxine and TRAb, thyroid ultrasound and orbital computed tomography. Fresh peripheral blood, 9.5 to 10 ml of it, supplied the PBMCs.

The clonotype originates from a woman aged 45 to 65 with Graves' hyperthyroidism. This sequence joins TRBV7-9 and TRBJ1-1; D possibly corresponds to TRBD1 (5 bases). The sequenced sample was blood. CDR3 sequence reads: CASSPAGIRDEMNTEAFF. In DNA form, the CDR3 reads TGTGCCAGCAGCCCCGCGGGCATCCGGGACGAGATGAACACTGAAGCTTTCTTT.